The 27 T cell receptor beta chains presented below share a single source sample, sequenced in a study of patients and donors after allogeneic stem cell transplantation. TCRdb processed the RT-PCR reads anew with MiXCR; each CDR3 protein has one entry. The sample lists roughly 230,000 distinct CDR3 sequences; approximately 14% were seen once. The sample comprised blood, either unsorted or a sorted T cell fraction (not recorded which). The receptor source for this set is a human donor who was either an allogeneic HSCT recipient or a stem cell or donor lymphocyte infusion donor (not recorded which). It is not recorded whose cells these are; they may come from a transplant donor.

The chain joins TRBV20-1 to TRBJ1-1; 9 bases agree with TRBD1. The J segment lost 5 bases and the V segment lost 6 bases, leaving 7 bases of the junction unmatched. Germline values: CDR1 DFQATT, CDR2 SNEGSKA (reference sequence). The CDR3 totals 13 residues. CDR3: CSAVPGQGTEAFF. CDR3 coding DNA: TGCAGTGCCGTACCGGGACAGGGTACTGAAGCTTTCTTT.

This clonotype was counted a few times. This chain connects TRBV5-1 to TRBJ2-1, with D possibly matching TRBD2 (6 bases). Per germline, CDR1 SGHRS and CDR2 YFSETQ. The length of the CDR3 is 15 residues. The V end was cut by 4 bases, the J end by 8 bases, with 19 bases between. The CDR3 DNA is TGCGCCAGCAGCCTCGCGGGGATCCCCCGGGATGAGCAGTTCTTC. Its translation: CASSLAGIPRDEQFF.

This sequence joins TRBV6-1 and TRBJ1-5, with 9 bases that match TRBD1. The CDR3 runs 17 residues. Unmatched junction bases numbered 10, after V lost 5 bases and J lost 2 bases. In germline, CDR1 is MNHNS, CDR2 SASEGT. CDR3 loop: CASSPRTGANGNQPQHF. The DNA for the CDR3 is TGTGCCAGCAGTCCACGGACAGGGGCAAATGGCAATCAGCCCCAGCATTTT.

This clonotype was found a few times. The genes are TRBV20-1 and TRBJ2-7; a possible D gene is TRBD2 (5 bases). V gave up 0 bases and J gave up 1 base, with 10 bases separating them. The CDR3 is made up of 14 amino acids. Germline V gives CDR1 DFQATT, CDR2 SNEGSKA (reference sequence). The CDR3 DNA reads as TGCAGTGCTAGAGAGGCGGGTCCGTCCTACGAGCAGTACTTC. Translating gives CSAREAGPSYEQYF.

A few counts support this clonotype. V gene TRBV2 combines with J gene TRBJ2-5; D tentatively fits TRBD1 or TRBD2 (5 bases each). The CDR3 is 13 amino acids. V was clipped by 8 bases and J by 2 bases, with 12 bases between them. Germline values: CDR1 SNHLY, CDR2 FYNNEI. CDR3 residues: CASGRQSQETQYF. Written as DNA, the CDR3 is TGTGCCAGCGGGAGACAGTCTCAAGAGACCCAGTACTTC.

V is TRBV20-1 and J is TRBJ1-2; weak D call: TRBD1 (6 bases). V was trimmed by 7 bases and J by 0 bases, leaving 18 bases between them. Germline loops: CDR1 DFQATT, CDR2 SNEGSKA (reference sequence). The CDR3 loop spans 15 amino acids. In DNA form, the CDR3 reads TGCAGTGTTCTACCCGGGACAAACGCTAACTATGGCTACACCTTC. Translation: CSVLPGTNANYGYTF.

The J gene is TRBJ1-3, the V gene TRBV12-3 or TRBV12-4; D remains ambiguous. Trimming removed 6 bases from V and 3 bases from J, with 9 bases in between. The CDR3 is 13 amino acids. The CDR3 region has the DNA TGTGCCAGCAGGCGTCGACTTGGAAACACCATATATTTT. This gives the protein CASRRRLGNTIYF.

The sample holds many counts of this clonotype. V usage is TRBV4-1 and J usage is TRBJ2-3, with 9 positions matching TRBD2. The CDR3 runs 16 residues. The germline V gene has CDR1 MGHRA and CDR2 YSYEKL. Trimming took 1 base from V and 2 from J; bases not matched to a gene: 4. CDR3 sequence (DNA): TGCGCCAGCAGCCAAGGTAGCGGGAGACCCACAGATACGCAGTATTTT. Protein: CASSQGSGRPTDTQYF.

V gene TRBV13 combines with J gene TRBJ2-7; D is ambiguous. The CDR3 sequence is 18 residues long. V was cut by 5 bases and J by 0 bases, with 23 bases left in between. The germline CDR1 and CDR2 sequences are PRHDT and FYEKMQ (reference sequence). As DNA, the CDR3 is TGTGCCAGCAGCCCCCTAGTTGGGCCCCTCGAAAACTCCTACGAGCAGTACTTC. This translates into CASSPLVGPLENSYEQYF.

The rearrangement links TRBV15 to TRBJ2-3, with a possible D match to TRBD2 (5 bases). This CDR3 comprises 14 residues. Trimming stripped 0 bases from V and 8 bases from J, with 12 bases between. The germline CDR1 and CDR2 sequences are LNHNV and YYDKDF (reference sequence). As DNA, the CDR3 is TGTGCCACCAGCAGAGATTTGCGGGCAGGTACGCAGTATTTT. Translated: CATSRDLRAGTQYF.

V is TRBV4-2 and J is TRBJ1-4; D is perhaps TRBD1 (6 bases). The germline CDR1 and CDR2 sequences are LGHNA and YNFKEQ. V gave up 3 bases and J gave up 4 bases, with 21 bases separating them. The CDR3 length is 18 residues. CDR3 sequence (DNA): TGTGCCAGCAGCCACGCCGGGGGTGGGGGGGCCGTTAATGAAAAACTGTTTTTT. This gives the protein CASSHAGGGGAVNEKLFF.

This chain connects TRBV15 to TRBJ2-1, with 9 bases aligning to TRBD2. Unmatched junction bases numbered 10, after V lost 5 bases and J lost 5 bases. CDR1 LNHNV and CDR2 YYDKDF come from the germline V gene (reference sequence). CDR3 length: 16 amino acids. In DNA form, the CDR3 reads TGTGCCACCAGCTCGCCCGGACTAGCGAAAAACAATGAGCAGTTCTTC. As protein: CATSSPGLAKNNEQFF.

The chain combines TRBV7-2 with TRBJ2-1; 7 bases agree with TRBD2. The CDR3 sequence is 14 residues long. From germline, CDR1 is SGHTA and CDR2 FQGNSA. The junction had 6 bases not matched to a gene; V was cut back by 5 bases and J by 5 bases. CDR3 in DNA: TGTGCCAGCAGCCCGGGACTAATCAACAATGAGCAGTTCTTC. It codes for CASSPGLINNEQFF.

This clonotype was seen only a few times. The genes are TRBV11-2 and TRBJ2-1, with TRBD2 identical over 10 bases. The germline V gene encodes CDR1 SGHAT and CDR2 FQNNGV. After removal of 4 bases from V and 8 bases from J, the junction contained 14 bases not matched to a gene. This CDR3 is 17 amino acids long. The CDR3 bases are TGTGCCAGCAGCTCTGCCCCGGGACTAGCGTTAGAGGATGAGCAGTTCTTC. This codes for CASSSAPGLALEDEQFF.

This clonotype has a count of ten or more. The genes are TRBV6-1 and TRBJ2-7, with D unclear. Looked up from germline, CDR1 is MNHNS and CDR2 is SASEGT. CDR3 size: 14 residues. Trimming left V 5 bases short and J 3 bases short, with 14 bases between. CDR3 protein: CASSPDRPVYEQYF. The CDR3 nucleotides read TGTGCCAGCAGTCCGGACCGACCTGTCTACGAGCAGTACTTC.

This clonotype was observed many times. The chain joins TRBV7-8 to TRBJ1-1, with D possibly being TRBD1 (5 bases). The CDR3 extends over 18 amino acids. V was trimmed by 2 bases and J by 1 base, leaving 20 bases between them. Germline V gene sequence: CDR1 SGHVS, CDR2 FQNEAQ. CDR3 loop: CASSLSRPGPLGNTEAFF. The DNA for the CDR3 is TGTGCCAGCAGCTTATCACGGCCAGGGCCTCTCGGGAACACTGAAGCTTTCTTT.

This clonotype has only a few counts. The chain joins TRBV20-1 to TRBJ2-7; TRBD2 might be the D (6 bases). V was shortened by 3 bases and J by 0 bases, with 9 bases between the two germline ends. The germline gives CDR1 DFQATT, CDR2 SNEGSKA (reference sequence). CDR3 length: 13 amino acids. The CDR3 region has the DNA TGCAGTGCTAGGGGACTCAGCTCCTACGAGCAGTACTTC. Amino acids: CSARGLSSYEQYF.

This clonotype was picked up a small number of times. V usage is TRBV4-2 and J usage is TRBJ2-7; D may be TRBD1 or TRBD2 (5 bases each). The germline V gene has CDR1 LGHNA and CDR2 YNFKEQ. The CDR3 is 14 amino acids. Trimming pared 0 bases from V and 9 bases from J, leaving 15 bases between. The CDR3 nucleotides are TGTGCCAGCAGCCAAGATGGGGACCCCCTAGGGCAGTACTTC. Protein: CASSQDGDPLGQYF.

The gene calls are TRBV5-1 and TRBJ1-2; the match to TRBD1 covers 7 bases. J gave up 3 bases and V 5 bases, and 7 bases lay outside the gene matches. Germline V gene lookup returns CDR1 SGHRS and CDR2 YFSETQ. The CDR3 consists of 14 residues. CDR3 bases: TGCGCCAGCAGGGAACAGGGGAAGGACTATGGCTACACCTTC. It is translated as CASREQGKDYGYTF.

The CDR3 sequence is CASSPQQGWGQPQHF. In DNA, the CDR3 is TGTGCCAGCAGTCCACAACAGGGCTGGGGCCAGCCCCAGCATTTT. The rearrangement uses TRBV27 and TRBJ1-5; a weak D match, TRBD1 (6 bases). The V end was cut by 5 bases, the J end by 7 bases, with 18 bases between. The CDR3 loop spans 15 amino acids. Germline loops: CDR1 MNHEY, CDR2 SMNVEV (reference sequence).

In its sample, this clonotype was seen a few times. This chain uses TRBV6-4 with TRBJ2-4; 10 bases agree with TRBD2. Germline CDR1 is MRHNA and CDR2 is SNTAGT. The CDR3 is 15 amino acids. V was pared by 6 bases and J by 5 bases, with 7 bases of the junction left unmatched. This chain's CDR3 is CASRGLAKYQNIQYF. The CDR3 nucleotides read TGTGCCAGCAGGGGACTAGCGAAGTACCAAAACATTCAGTACTTC.

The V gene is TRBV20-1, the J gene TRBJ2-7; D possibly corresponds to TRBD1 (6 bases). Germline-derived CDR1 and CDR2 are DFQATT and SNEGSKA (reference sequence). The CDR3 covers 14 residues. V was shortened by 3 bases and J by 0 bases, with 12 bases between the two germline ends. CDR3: CSARLQGSSYEQYF. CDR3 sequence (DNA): TGCAGTGCTAGGCTTCAGGGGAGCTCCTACGAGCAGTACTTC.

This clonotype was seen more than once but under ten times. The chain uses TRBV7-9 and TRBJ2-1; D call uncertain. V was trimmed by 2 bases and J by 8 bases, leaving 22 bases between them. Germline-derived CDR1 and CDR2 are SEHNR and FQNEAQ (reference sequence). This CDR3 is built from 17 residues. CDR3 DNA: TGTGCCAGCAGCTTAAGGGCCAAGAGCAGGTCCCCGCATGAGCAGTTCTTC. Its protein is CASSLRAKSRSPHEQFF.

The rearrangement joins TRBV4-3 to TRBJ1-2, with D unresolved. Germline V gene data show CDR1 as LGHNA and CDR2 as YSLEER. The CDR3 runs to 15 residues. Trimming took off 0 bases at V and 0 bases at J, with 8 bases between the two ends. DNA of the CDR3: TGCGCCAGCAGCCAAGATTACAGAGCTAACTATGGCTACACCTTC. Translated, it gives CASSQDYRANYGYTF.

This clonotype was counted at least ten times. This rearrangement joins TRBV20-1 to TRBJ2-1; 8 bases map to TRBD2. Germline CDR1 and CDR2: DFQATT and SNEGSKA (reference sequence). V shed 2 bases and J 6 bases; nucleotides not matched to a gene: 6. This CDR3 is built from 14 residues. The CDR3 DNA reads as TGCAGTGCTAGATTCCTAGCGGGCACCAATGAGCAGTTCTTC. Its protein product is CSARFLAGTNEQFF.

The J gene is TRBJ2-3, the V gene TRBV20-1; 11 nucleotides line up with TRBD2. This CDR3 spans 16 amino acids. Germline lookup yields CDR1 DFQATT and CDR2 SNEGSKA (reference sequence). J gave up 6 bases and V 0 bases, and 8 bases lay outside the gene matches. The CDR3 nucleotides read TGCAGTGCTAGAGATAAGTTAGCGGGGGGGTTGGATACGCAGTATTTT. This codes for CSARDKLAGGLDTQYF.

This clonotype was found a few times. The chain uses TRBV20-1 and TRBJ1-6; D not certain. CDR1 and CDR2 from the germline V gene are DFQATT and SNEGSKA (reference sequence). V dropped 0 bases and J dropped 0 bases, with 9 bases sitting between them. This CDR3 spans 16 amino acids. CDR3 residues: CSARDGGRSYNSPLHF. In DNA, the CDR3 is TGCAGTGCTAGAGATGGAGGTCGCTCCTATAATTCACCCCTCCACTTT.